The entry that follows covers one TCR beta chain sequence. Its antigen remains unknown. Antigen-specific CD4+ T cells expanded by the ViraFEST assay with viral peptide pools were then sequenced. The culture ran for roughly ten days before CD4+ T cells were isolated. The person was diagnosed with PCR-confirmed SARS-CoV-2 infection between March and December 2020. The culture medium for 1.5 million to 2 million PBMC per well included about 9.2 IU/ml IL-2 and about 9.1 ug/ml peptides. Half the medium was replaced with IL-2 medium on days 3 and 7. Sequencing used immunoSEQ multiplex PCR; TCRdb keeps in-frame clones, though not all of them. The sample lists around 47,000 clones, approximately 70% seen once, with roughly 29% in the top ten. This record comes from a study of vaccination effects on CD4 cells after COVID-19. Study outcomes and limitations: There was marked clonal contraction among infection- and vaccine-induced clones late after vaccination. Spike-reactive clones detected post-vaccine in convalescents consisted mainly of new vaccine-induced clones.

This receptor was taken from a human donor who had a prior SARS-CoV-2 infection. The sequenced sample was CD4+ T cells from PBMCs cultured with a peptide pool, obtained before COVID-19 vaccination.

Written as DNA, the CDR3 is TGCGCCAGCAGCCAGGAGGGTCCCAGAGGCCACACAGATACGCAGTATTTT. Translation: CASSQEGPRGHTDTQYF. The chain links TRBV5-1 to TRBJ2-3; D may be TRBD2 (6 bases). The CDR3 is made up of 17 amino acids. The germline V gene has CDR1 SGHRS and CDR2 YFSETQ. V lost 4 bases and J 2 bases, leaving 20 bases between the germline ends.